What follows are 19 T cell receptor beta chains derived from one specimen sequenced in a study of T cell therapy after organ transplantation. Profiling relied on immunoSEQ multiplex PCR, and the TCRdb table lists in-frame clones only, not all of them. The table records 20,000 or so clones, 65% to 85% of them present only once. These TCRs' antigens remain unknown. As to time point: 4-8 weeks after completion of therapy. The starting material was CD8+ T cells from blood, obtained after autologous CMV-specific T cell therapy. The receptor set was obtained from a human patient who had received a solid organ transplant and had CMV disease. Some T cells may arise from the graft donor.

CDR3 amino acids: CASSQAESDTQYF. As DNA, the CDR3 is TGTGCCAGCAGCCAAGCAGAATCAGATACGCAGTATTTT. The chain links TRBV14 to TRBJ2-3, with D unclear. V lost 1 base, J lost 4 bases, and 6 bases lay in between. Germline V gene sequence: CDR1 SGHDN, CDR2 FVKESK. This CDR3 spans 13 amino acids. The full variable domain, its missing parts supplied by reference TRBV14 and TRBJ2-3, is EAGVTQFPSHSVIEKGQTVTLRCDPISGHDNLYWYRRVMGKEIKFLLHFVKESKQDESGMPNNRFLAERTGGTYSTLKVQPAELEDSGVYFCASSQAESDTQYFGPGTRLTVL.

This chain joins TRBV5-5 and TRBJ1-1, with a tentative D call TRBD1 (6 bases). This CDR3 comprises 14 residues. Germline V gene sequence: CDR1 SGHKS, CDR2 YYEKEE (reference sequence). The V and J ends lost 0 bases and 3 bases respectively, with 9 bases between them. CDR3 sequence: CASSLADRYTEAFF. The CDR3 DNA reads as TGTGCCAGCAGCTTGGCCGACAGGTACACTGAAGCTTTCTTT.

The chain links TRBV6-4 to TRBJ2-3, with D perhaps TRBD1 or TRBD2 (5 bases each). Looked up from germline, CDR1 is MRHNA and CDR2 is SNTAGT. CDR3 length: 13 residues. Trimming took off 4 bases at V and 2 bases at J, with 7 bases between the two ends. DNA for the CDR3: TGTGCCAGCAGTGCCGGGACCACAGATACGCAGTATTTT. Translated: CASSAGTTDTQYF.

This chain connects TRBV6-6 to TRBJ2-7; D is perhaps TRBD1 or TRBD2 (6 bases each). The CDR3 is 14 residues long. Germline V gene data show CDR1 as MNHNY and CDR2 as SVGAGI (reference sequence). Trimming removed 6 bases from V and 0 bases from J, with 12 bases in between. The CDR3 reads CASSEGGSSYEQYF. Here the CDR3 DNA reads TGTGCCAGCAGCGAAGGGGGGAGCTCCTACGAGCAGTACTTC.

The rearrangement links TRBV10-2 to TRBJ2-7; TRBD1 matches 10 bases. J was trimmed by 2 bases and V by 6 bases; bases with no gene match: 4. The CDR3 has 14 residues. Germline-derived CDR1 and CDR2 are WSHSY and SAAADI. In DNA form, the CDR3 reads TGCGCCAGCAGCGCCGGGACAGGGGCCTACGAGCAGTACTTC. Residues: CASSAGTGAYEQYF.

This clone was seen a handful of times. The V gene is TRBV5-1, the J gene TRBJ1-2; D ambiguous. V gave up 7 bases and J gave up 4 bases, with 8 bases separating them. In germline, CDR1 is SGHRS, CDR2 YFSETQ. The CDR3 contains 11 residues. The CDR3 DNA reads TGCGCCAGCCGTGGGAGCTATGGCTACACCTTC. This encodes CASRGSYGYTF.

This clone was seen a few times. The genes are TRBV7-9 and TRBJ2-7; 9 bases are a match to TRBD2. V dropped 3 bases and J dropped 4; count of bases not matched to a gene: 4. The CDR3 runs to 14 residues. Germline CDR1 and CDR2: SEHNR and FQNEAQ (reference sequence). The CDR3 region is CASSFSGGEYEQYF. CDR3 in DNA: TGTGCCAGCAGCTTTAGCGGGGGAGAGTACGAGCAGTACTTC.

The V gene is TRBV25-1, the J gene TRBJ1-5, with 11 bases fitting TRBD1. The CDR3 length is 14 residues. Germline V lookup: CDR1 MGHDK, CDR2 SYGVNS. The junction had 5 bases not matched to a gene; V was cut back by 8 bases and J by 5 bases. The CDR3 bases are TGTGCCAGCCAAGGACAGGGGGCAGATCAGCCCCAGCATTTT. Protein sequence: CASQGQGADQPQHF.

This chain uses TRBV7-8 with TRBJ2-7, with no clear D. V lost 2 bases to trimming and J lost 0 bases, with 11 bases between them. CDR1 SGHVS and CDR2 FQNEAQ come from the germline V gene. This CDR3 is built from 15 residues. CDR3 nucleotides: TGTGCCAGCAGCTTATTCACACAAGACTCCTACGAGCAGTACTTC. Its translation: CASSLFTQDSYEQYF.

This rearrangement joins TRBV7-2 to TRBJ2-3; 9 bases map to TRBD1. This CDR3 is 15 amino acids long. The junction had 2 bases not matched to a gene; V was cut back by 2 bases and J by 2 bases. The germline V gene has CDR1 SGHTA and CDR2 FQGNSA. In DNA form, the CDR3 reads TGTGCCAGCAGCTTACGGGACAGGGACACAGATACGCAGTATTTT. Translating gives CASSLRDRDTDTQYF.

The gene calls are TRBV6-6 and TRBJ2-7; D unclear. Trimming shortened V by 5 bases and J by 0 bases, and 14 bases separated the two germline ends. Germline V gene data show CDR1 as MNHNY and CDR2 as SVGAGI (reference sequence). CDR3 length equals 15 residues. CDR3 DNA: TGTGCCAGCAGTCTCACAGCTGTGAGCTCCTACGAGCAGTACTTC. This translates into CASSLTAVSSYEQYF.

V gene TRBV30 combines with J gene TRBJ2-7; 8 bases fit TRBD1. Germline loops: CDR1 GTSNPN, CDR2 SVGIG (reference sequence). V lost 2 bases, J lost 6 bases, and 9 bases stayed unmatched. The CDR3 runs 14 residues. CDR3 region: CAWSIGTGLPEQYF. CDR3 nucleotide sequence: TGTGCCTGGAGTATTGGGACAGGTCTGCCCGAGCAGTACTTC.

The V call is TRBV11-2, the J call TRBJ2-7, with D perhaps assigned TRBD1 or TRBD2 (5 bases each). V was cut by 0 bases and J by 4 bases, with 10 bases left in between. Germline V lookup: CDR1 SGHAT, CDR2 FQNNGV. This CDR3 region has 14 residues. The CDR3 DNA follows: TGTGCCAGCAGCTTAGAAGGGACGCATTACGAGCAGTACTTC. As protein: CASSLEGTHYEQYF.

The V call is TRBV2, the J call TRBJ1-1, with D possibly TRBD1 on 5 matching bases. The CDR3 extends over 13 amino acids. CDR1 and CDR2 (germline): SNHLY, FYNNEI. Trimming stripped 2 bases from V and 7 bases from J, with 11 bases between. The CDR3 region has the DNA TGTGCCAGCAGTGAATCCAAGGGGAATGAAGCTTTCTTT. Amino acid sequence: CASSESKGNEAFF.

The genes are TRBV10-1 and TRBJ2-7, with D uncertain. Trimming took off 6 bases at V and 2 bases at J, with 2 bases between the two ends. The germline CDR1 and CDR2 sequences are WNHNN and SYGVQD (reference sequence). The CDR3 runs to 10 residues. CDR3 in DNA: TGCGCCAGCAGCACCTACGAGCAGTACTTC. This gives the protein CASSTYEQYF.

This chain's CDR3 is CASRVDRGYNEQFF. CDR3 coding DNA: TGTGCCAGCAGGGTGGACAGGGGCTACAATGAGCAGTTCTTC. The chain recombines TRBV6-5 with TRBJ2-1; 9 nucleotides line up with TRBD1. Germline values: CDR1 MNHEY, CDR2 SVGAGI. With V trimmed by 6 bases and J by 3 bases, 3 bases remained unmatched. The CDR3 consists of 14 residues.

The chain links TRBV19 to TRBJ2-7, with a tentative D call TRBD2 (7 bases). V lost 5 bases and J lost 2, with 16 bases in between. The CDR3 is 15 amino acids. CDR1 and CDR2 (germline): LNHDA, SQIVND (reference sequence). The chain's CDR3 is CASSPSGGRTYEQYF. The CDR3 DNA reads as TGTGCCAGTAGTCCGTCGGGGGGCCGAACCTACGAGCAGTACTTC.

The chain is built from TRBV5-8 and TRBJ2-7; 7 nucleotides line up with TRBD1. The CDR3 has 15 residues. Germline CDR1 is SGHTS and CDR2 is YDEGEE. The J segment lost 3 bases and the V segment lost 4 bases, leaving 10 bases of the junction unmatched. The CDR3 DNA follows: TGTGCCAGCAGCCCCAAATCCGGGACAGTCTACGAGCAGTACTTC. Translating it yields CASSPKSGTVYEQYF.

The rearrangement links TRBV5-5 to TRBJ2-7; either TRBD1 or TRBD2 may fit D (6 bases each). The CDR3 spans 19 residues. Per germline, CDR1 SGHKS and CDR2 YYEKEE (reference sequence). V was pared by 0 bases and J by 3 bases, with 25 bases between. CDR3 sequence (DNA): TGTGCCAGCAGCTTGGATCCCTACAGGGAGGATTTTAACGTCTACGAGCAGTACTTC. Translated: CASSLDPYREDFNVYEQYF. The full variable domain, in which reference TRBV5-5 and TRBJ2-7 provide the parts outside the CDR3, is DAGVTQSPTHLIKTRGQQVTLRCSPISGHKSVSWYQQVLGQGPQFIFQYYEKEERGRGNFPDRFSARQFPNYSSELNVNALLLGDSALYLCASSLDPYREDFNVYEQYFGPGTRLTVT.